Detailed here is one T cell receptor beta chain. Its antigen is unidentified. The data derive from a study of long-term antiretroviral therapy in people with HIV. Study information: Sampling started about a decade before the 2015 immediate-ART recommendation.

CDR1 SGDLS and CDR2 YYNGEE come from the germline V gene. V was cut by 4 bases and J by 0 bases, with 8 bases left in between. The CDR3 is 14 amino acids. Study-wide results and limits: Narrower CDR3 length ranges marked HIV repertoires relative to controls.

Everyone in the study who had HIV was treated in the United States. Sequencing relied on immunoSEQ assay v3.0, run at survey level. TCRdb keeps only in-frame clones here, not all; method: immunoSEQ multiplex PCR. The table includes 21,000 or so clones, around 90% detected once. The TCR was taken from a man between 60 and 75 years old with HIV. The specimen was unsorted PBMCs, collected 2.3 years after starting antiretroviral therapy. The chain combines TRBV9 with TRBJ1-3; D is unclear. The CDR3 sequence: CASSPQSSGNTIYF. CDR3 nucleotides: TGTGCCAGCAGCCCACAGAGCTCTGGAAACACCATATATTTT.